The next 10 T cell receptor beta chains were all read from a single sample in a study of cytomegalovirus exposure and HLA in healthy donors. TCRdb keeps only in-frame clones here, not all; method: immunoSEQ multiplex PCR. This sample has some 140,000 clones, with roughly nine tenths found just once. Sequencing was done on a sample of PBMCs. These receptors were obtained from a man between 18 and 29 years old in good health and CMV-seronegative.

The rearrangement joins TRBV27 to TRBJ2-1, with 10 bases aligning to TRBD1. CDR3 length equals 16 residues. V gave up 2 bases and J gave up 6 bases; unmatched junction bases: 7. CDR1 is MNHEY and CDR2 is SMNVEV in the germline V gene (reference sequence). The CDR3 DNA is TGTGCCAGCAGTTTACGTGGGGACAGGGGATCCAATGAGCAGTTCTTC. This sequence encodes CASSLRGDRGSNEQFF.

This chain links TRBV19 with TRBJ1-5; D is unclear. The V gene's germline CDR1 is LNHDA and CDR2 SQIVND (reference sequence). Trimming removed 1 base from V and 7 bases from J, with 8 bases in between. The CDR3 totals 13 residues. CDR3 region: CASSIGRFQPQHF. CDR3 DNA sequence: TGTGCCAGTAGTATAGGGAGATTCCAGCCCCAGCATTTT. Filled out from reference TRBV19 and TRBJ1-5, the complete variable domain reads DGGITQSPKYLFRKEGQNVTLSCEQNLNHDAMYWYRQDPGQGLRLIYYSQIVNDFQKGDIAEGYSVSREKKESFPLTVTSAQKNPTAFYLCASSIGRFQPQHFGDGTRLSIL.

The CDR3 sequence is CASSLALAVTYEQYF. CDR3 nucleotide sequence: TGTGCCAGCAGCTTAGCCCTAGCGGTTACCTACGAGCAGTACTTC. The chain carries TRBV7-2 and TRBJ2-7, with 7 bases matching TRBD2. The CDR3 extends over 15 amino acids. CDR1 and CDR2 from the germline V gene are SGHTA and FQGNSA. V was pared by 0 bases and J by 2 bases, with 4 bases of the junction left unmatched.

The chain carries TRBV28 and TRBJ1-4; D is perhaps TRBD1 (6 bases). Germline V gene sequence: CDR1 MDHEN, CDR2 SYDVKM. Trimming left V 8 bases short and J 7 bases short, with 14 bases between. CDR3 size: 13 residues. Here the CDR3 reads CASSGGQGEKLFF. The CDR3 region has the DNA TGTGCCAGCTCTGGGGGCCAGGGTGAAAAACTGTTTTTT. Together with reference TRBV28 and TRBJ1-4, the CDR3 gives the full variable domain: DVKVTQSSRYLVKRTGEKVFLECVQDMDHENMFWYRQDPGLGLRLIYFSYDVKMKEKGDIPEGYSVSREKKERFSLILESASTNQTSMYLCASSGGQGEKLFFGSGTQLSVL.

V and J are TRBV7-9 and TRBJ1-2; no firm D call. Germline V gene lookup returns CDR1 SEHNR and CDR2 FQNEAQ (reference sequence). The V and J ends lost 1 base and 7 bases respectively, with 16 bases between them. The CDR3 has 15 amino acids. The CDR3 region is CASSLGSPTRSGYTF. The CDR3 bases are TGTGCCAGCAGCTTAGGGTCCCCGACGAGGTCTGGCTACACCTTC.

This chain connects TRBV19 to TRBJ2-1, with 7 bases identical to TRBD1. There are 15 residues in the CDR3. The germline CDR1 and CDR2 sequences are LNHDA and SQIVND (reference sequence). With 7 bases clipped from V and 0 bases from J, the junction kept 6 bases outside the gene matches. The CDR3 protein is CASTVDRRSYNEQFF. In DNA form, the CDR3 reads TGTGCCAGTACGGTGGACAGGCGCTCCTACAATGAGCAGTTCTTC.

This clone was seen a few times. The CDR3 DNA sequence: TGTGCCAGCTCTGGGAGACAGGGCCCCGAGCAGTACTTC. Translated: CASSGRQGPEQYF. The chain combines TRBV18 with TRBJ2-7; 7 nucleotides align to TRBD1. The CDR3 consists of 13 residues. The germline V gene has CDR1 KGHSH and CDR2 LQKENI. The V segment lost 6 bases and the J segment 6 bases; nucleotides outside the gene matches: 8.

J is TRBJ2-3 and V is TRBV2; the match to TRBD1 covers 8 bases. With V trimmed by 7 bases and J by 5 bases, 5 bases remained unmatched. This CDR3 is built from 13 residues. CDR1 and CDR2 from the germline V gene are SNHLY and FYNNEI. CDR3 in DNA: TGTGCCAGCACTCTTACAGGGGGAGATACGCAGTATTTT. Residues: CASTLTGGDTQYF. Variable domain in full (rest from reference TRBV2 and TRBJ2-3): EPEVTQTPSHQVTQMGQEVILRCVPISNHLYFYWYRQILGQKVEFLVSFYNNEISEKSEIFDDQFSVERPDGSNFTLKIRSTKLEDSAMYFCASTLTGGDTQYFGPGTRLTVL.

The chain joins TRBV6-4 to TRBJ2-1, with TRBD2 matching 10 bases. J lost 4 bases, V lost 4 bases, and 7 bases had no gene match. Germline CDR1 is MRHNA and CDR2 is SNTAGT. The CDR3 totals 16 residues. CDR3 residues: CASSGRASGGYNEQFF. CDR3 DNA: TGTGCCAGCAGTGGCAGAGCTAGCGGGGGATACAATGAGCAGTTCTTC.

The sample holds one count of this clone. The chain is built from TRBV6-6 and TRBJ1-5, with 9 bases fitting TRBD1. The V gene's germline CDR1 is MNHNY and CDR2 SVGAGI (reference sequence). V shed 0 bases, J shed 7 bases, and the junction held 7 bases outside the gene matches. The CDR3 contains 16 residues. CDR3 sequence: CASSYSHGTGNQPQHF. CDR3 coding DNA: TGTGCCAGCAGTTACTCTCATGGGACAGGGAACCAGCCCCAGCATTTT.